These 18 T cell receptor beta chains were sequenced from one sample in a study of T cells of healthy individuals. MiXCR, run by TCRdb on the 5' RACE reads, gives a single entry per CDR3 protein. Of some 100,000 distinct CDR3 sequences in the sample, approximately 15% were seen once. These receptors all stem from a human donor in good health.

This clonotype was seen ten or more times. The chain employs TRBV10-3 and TRBJ2-3, with TRBD2 identical over 11 bases. Germline trimming cut 4 bases from V and 6 bases from J; bases unmatched to any gene: 6. Per the germline V gene, CDR1 is ENHRY and CDR2 is SYGVKD. The CDR3 covers 15 residues. CDR3 residues: CAISGSLAGADTQYF. CDR3 nucleotides: TGTGCCATCAGTGGCTCACTAGCGGGAGCCGATACGCAGTATTTT.

Only a few counts were recorded for this clonotype. The chain has TRBV5-1 and TRBJ2-1; 8 bases map to TRBD1. V shed 2 bases, J shed 8 bases, and the junction held 9 bases outside the gene matches. The CDR3 contains 15 residues. The germline V gene has CDR1 SGHRS and CDR2 YFSETQ. The CDR3 sequence: CASSFRTGFADEQFF. The CDR3 region has the DNA TGCGCCAGCAGCTTCCGGACAGGGTTCGCGGATGAGCAGTTCTTC.

The chain is built from TRBV20-1 and TRBJ2-7; 10 bases match TRBD2. The length of the CDR3 is 15 residues. The germline V gene encodes CDR1 DFQATT and CDR2 SNEGSKA (reference sequence). Trimming took 6 bases from V and 5 from J; bases not matched to a gene: 13. The CDR3 DNA reads as TGCAGTGCCGCCTCTAGCGGGAGAATTTCCCACGAGCAGTACTTC. Translated: CSAASSGRISHEQYF.

This clonotype has just a few counts. In DNA form, the CDR3 reads TGTGCCAGCAGCTTAGGGGGGGGTTTCGCGAACACCGGGGAGCTGTTTTTT. Translated: CASSLGGGFANTGELFF. This sequence joins TRBV7-2 and TRBJ2-2; 7 bases are a match to TRBD2. Germline V lookup: CDR1 SGHTA, CDR2 FQGNSA. With V trimmed by 1 base and J by 0 bases, 5 bases remained unmatched. This CDR3 has 17 residues.

This clonotype has ten or more counts. J is TRBJ2-3 and V is TRBV29-1; 8 bases fit TRBD2. CDR3 length: 14 residues. With V trimmed by 7 bases and J by 1 base, 7 bases remained unmatched. CDR1 and CDR2 (germline): SQVTM, ANQGSEA. CDR3 nucleotides: TGCAGCGGGGCCGGGACTAGAGGCACAGATACGCAGTATTTT. This gives the protein CSGAGTRGTDTQYF.

The chain carries TRBV5-6 and TRBJ2-1; D unresolved. Germline CDR1 is SGHDT and CDR2 is YYEEEE. CDR3 length: 11 residues. V gave up 4 bases and J gave up 3 bases, with 2 bases separating them. CDR3 nucleotide sequence: TGTGCCAGCAGCCACTACAATGAGCAGTTCTTC. It specifies CASSHYNEQFF.

This clonotype turned up a few times. The rearrangement joins TRBV6-6 to TRBJ1-2; D gene uncertain. Germline V gives CDR1 MNHNY, CDR2 SVGAGI (reference sequence). V gave up 0 bases and J gave up 1 base, with 9 bases separating them. The CDR3 consists of 15 residues. The CDR3 coding sequence is TGTGCCAGCAGTTACTCGCAATTACTTAACTATGGCTACACCTTC. This sequence encodes CASSYSQLLNYGYTF.

The chain couples TRBV11-2 to TRBJ2-1, with D perhaps matching TRBD2 (6 bases). V was shortened by 2 bases and J by 0 bases, with 17 bases between the two germline ends. The germline V gene encodes CDR1 SGHAT and CDR2 FQNNGV. The length of the CDR3 is 18 residues. CDR3 loop: CASSLNLGSGSSYNEQFF. DNA of the CDR3: TGTGCCAGCAGCTTAAATTTGGGTAGCGGTAGCTCCTACAATGAGCAGTTCTTC.

The sample holds a few counts of this clonotype. The chain couples TRBV29-1 to TRBJ1-1; D call uncertain. Germline V gene lookup returns CDR1 SQVTM and CDR2 ANQGSEA. The CDR3 is 12 residues long. Deletions cut 7 bases from V and 4 bases from J, with 13 bases between. CDR3 in amino acids: CSADPSSTEAFF. DNA of the CDR3: TGCAGCGCTGACCCTAGTAGCACTGAAGCTTTCTTT.

The chain recombines TRBV27 with TRBJ1-1, with 8 bases lining up with TRBD1. Germline V gene lookup returns CDR1 MNHEY and CDR2 SMNVEV (reference sequence). J gave up 5 bases and V 5 bases, and 10 bases lay outside the gene matches. This CDR3 region has 15 residues. The CDR3 DNA is TGTGCCAGCAGTGGGGCTCAGGGGGCTTGGACTGAAGCTTTCTTT. Translating it yields CASSGAQGAWTEAFF.

The chain is built from TRBV6-6 and TRBJ1-6; 12 bases are shared with TRBD1. With V trimmed by 5 bases and J by 7 bases, 9 bases remained unmatched. The CDR3 is made up of 17 amino acids. The germline V gene has CDR1 MNHNY and CDR2 SVGAGI (reference sequence). CDR3 sequence: CASSPGTGGFGNSPLHF. Here the CDR3 DNA reads TGTGCCAGCAGTCCCGGGACAGGGGGCTTCGGGAATTCACCCCTCCACTTT.

In its sample, this clonotype was seen a few times. This rearrangement joins TRBV6-2 or TRBV6-3 to TRBJ2-3, with D tentatively TRBD2 (5 bases). This CDR3 is 11 amino acids long. With 6 bases removed from V and 8 bases from J, the gap between germline ends came to 9 bases. Germline lookup yields CDR1 MNHEY and CDR2 SVGEGT. For the CDR3, the DNA is TGTGCCAGCAGAACGGAGGTTACGCAGTATTTT. Its translation: CASRTEVTQYF.

This clonotype was seen a few times. The chain combines TRBV3-1 with TRBJ2-3, with 11 nucleotides matching TRBD1. Germline trimming cut 4 bases from V and 4 bases from J; bases unmatched to any gene: 10. Germline V lookup: CDR1 LGHDT, CDR2 YNNKEL (reference sequence). This CDR3 comprises 17 residues. The CDR3 sequence is CASSPFPGQGESDTQYF. CDR3 bases: TGTGCCAGCAGCCCATTCCCGGGACAGGGGGAATCAGATACGCAGTATTTT.

This clonotype was detected only a few times. The V call is TRBV4-1, the J call TRBJ1-1; D remains ambiguous. This CDR3 contains 15 residues. The V end was cut by 0 bases, the J end by 2 bases, with 10 bases between. Germline CDR1 reads MGHRA; CDR2 reads YSYEKL. The DNA for the CDR3 is TGCGCCAGCAGCCAAGATTTTGCGTTCAACACTGAAGCTTTCTTT. This translates into CASSQDFAFNTEAFF.

There are a few counts of this clonotype. The chain recombines TRBV6-2 or TRBV6-3 with TRBJ2-5; maybe TRBD2 (5 bases). V was shortened by 4 bases and J by 3 bases, with 12 bases between the two germline ends. The length of the CDR3 is 14 residues. CDR1 MNHEY and CDR2 SVGEGT come from the germline V gene. The CDR3 nucleotides read TGTGCCAGCAGTTGGTGGAGCGGTGAAGAGACCCAGTACTTC. It encodes CASSWWSGEETQYF.

This clonotype has only a few counts. The V gene is TRBV18, the J gene TRBJ2-7, with a possible D match to TRBD1 (5 bases). Between the trimmed V and J ends, which lost 1 base and 1 base, there was a span of 11 bases. This CDR3 has 15 amino acids. CDR1 is KGHSH and CDR2 is LQKENI in the germline V gene. The CDR3 reads CASSPLTRVSYEQYF. The CDR3 nucleotides read TGTGCCAGCTCACCACTTACCAGGGTATCCTACGAGCAGTACTTC.

The chain joins TRBV12-3 or TRBV12-4 to TRBJ2-1; D is ambiguous. Trimming took 8 bases from V and 8 from J, leaving 16 bases between them. This CDR3 is 13 amino acids long. DNA of the CDR3: TGTGCCAGCTCCCGAGGCAGACGGGATGAGCAGTTCTTC. Translating it yields CASSRGRRDEQFF.

The genes are TRBV5-1 and TRBJ2-7; 7 bases map to TRBD2. The V gene end was trimmed by 1 base and the J gene end by 3 bases; junction bases not matched to a gene: 10. The V gene's germline CDR1 is SGHRS and CDR2 YFSETQ. The CDR3 is 16 residues long. Here the CDR3 DNA reads TGCGCCAGCAGCTTGAGCGGGACGGTTCTCCTCTACGAGCAGTACTTC. Its translation is CASSLSGTVLLYEQYF.